This record covers a single T cell receptor (beta chain). Its antigen is as yet unknown. In TCRdb, the 5' RACE reads were re-called with MiXCR into one record per CDR3 protein. The data contain 400,000 or so distinct CDR3 sequences, around 20% of them seen just once; the ten biggest clones take up 18%. V was pared by 4 bases and J by 6 bases, with 19 bases between. Germline V gene sequence: CDR1 SGHKS, CDR2 YYEKEE (reference sequence). The CDR3 spans 16 residues. This record belongs to a study of T cells after yellow fever vaccination. Findings of the study overall: Post-booster reappearance was seen for most primary-vaccination clones (about 96% CD4, around 90% CD8). Just a small share of clonotypes turned up in the CD4 compartment as well as the CD8 compartment.

The receptor was derived from a man aged 18 to 30 who received the YFV17D yellow fever vaccine. The J gene is TRBJ2-2, the V gene TRBV5-5; tentative D call: TRBD1 (6 bases). The sample consisted of PBMCs, taken before the yellow fever booster vaccination. The chain's CDR3 is CASSNRDIFGAGELFF. Written as DNA, the CDR3 is TGTGCCAGCAGCAACCGGGACATCTTCGGTGCCGGGGAGCTGTTTTTT.